The 6 T cell receptor beta chains below come from one sample, sequenced in a study of T cell clonotyping in hematopoietic cell transplantation. Sequenced by immunoSEQ multiplex PCR; TCRdb stores in-frame clones only, minus some. The sample carries around 80,000 clones, less than 96% recorded once. Time point of the sample: recipient sample about 28 days before transplant, after cytoreduction. The material sequenced was peripheral blood mononuclear cells, taken before stem cell transplant. The receptors were sampled from a woman aged 45-65 years with acute myeloid leukemia. Some clones in this sample may be carry-over from other donors' samples.

The chain is built from TRBV13 and TRBJ2-7, with D perhaps TRBD1 (5 bases). The CDR3 consists of 13 residues. CDR1 is PRHDT and CDR2 is FYEKMQ in the germline V gene (reference sequence). V lost 0 bases and J 3 bases, leaving 6 bases between the germline ends. CDR3 DNA: TGTGCCAGCAGCTTAGGGGACAACTACGAGCAGTACTTC. Translating it yields CASSLGDNYEQYF.

This clone appeared a few times. The rearrangement joins TRBV7-2 to TRBJ1-3; unclear D gene. Germline CDR1 is SGHTA and CDR2 is FQGNSA. This CDR3 contains 15 residues. V lost 4 bases and J 1 base, leaving 11 bases between the germline ends. DNA for the CDR3: TGTGCCAGCAGCTCCACGGGAGGTTCTGGAAACACCATATATTTT. This gives the protein CASSSTGGSGNTIYF.

This rearrangement joins TRBV4-1 to TRBJ1-2, with D possibly matching TRBD1 (5 bases). Germline V lookup: CDR1 MGHRA, CDR2 YSYEKL. The CDR3 spans 16 residues. The V gene lost 4 bases and the J gene lost 0 bases, with 15 bases spanning the gap. CDR3 loop: CASSRKGAEANYGYTF. CDR3 nucleotides: TGCGCCAGCAGCCGAAAAGGGGCGGAGGCTAACTATGGCTACACCTTC.

V and J are TRBV5-4 and TRBJ2-2; unclear D gene. The ends were cut back, 4 bases at V and 0 bases at J, with 10 bases in the middle. Per the germline V gene, CDR1 is SGHNT and CDR2 is YYREEE (reference sequence). The CDR3 runs 15 residues. The DNA for the CDR3 is TGTGCCAGCAGCCTTCCTCGGGCGAACACCGGGGAGCTGTTTTTT. It encodes CASSLPRANTGELFF. The whole variable domain, remainder taken from reference TRBV5-4 and TRBJ2-2, is ETGVTQSPTHLIKTRGQQVTLRCSSQSGHNTVSWYQQALGQGPQFIFQYYREEENGRGNFPPRFSGLQFPNYSSELNVNALELDDSALYLCASSLPRANTGELFFGEGSRLTVL.

This clone was counted a single time. This rearrangement joins TRBV30 to TRBJ2-7; D remains ambiguous. The CDR3 is made up of 13 amino acids. V was cut by 2 bases and J by 0 bases, with 8 bases left in between. Germline CDR1 is GTSNPN and CDR2 is SVGIG (reference sequence). The CDR3 bases are TGTGCCTGGAGTATGACAAGCTCCTACGAGCAGTACTTC. This codes for CAWSMTSSYEQYF.

The chain joins TRBV28 to TRBJ1-5; D perhaps matches TRBD1 (6 bases). CDR3 length: 14 amino acids. CDR1 and CDR2 from the germline V gene are MDHEN and SYDVKM. V shed 2 bases and J shed 6 bases, with 11 bases lying between them. The CDR3 sequence is CASSLAGGGQPQHF. The CDR3 bases are TGTGCCAGCAGTTTAGCGGGGGGCGGTCAGCCCCAGCATTTT.